The present T cell receptor beta chain was sequenced within a study of read filtering for tumor transcriptome and immune sequencing (dated by TCRdb to 2018 to 2020). About the investigation overall: The cohort consisted of approximately 16 male and roughly 15 female patients, with a mean age of around 66 years and an age range of roughly 40 to 85. Per sample, about 4.05 to 11 million TCR-region mapped reads were obtained with IR-seq, compared with only 85 to 1273 with RNA-seq. One of the main goals was to work out a read-filtering strategy for immune repertoire data, in particular whether clonotypes backed by only a single read should be removed. Using the same bone marrow samples, the study ran both targeted immune repertoire sequencing and bulk whole-transcriptome sequencing and then compared the TCR repertoires from each method. After DNase treatment, whole-transcriptome libraries were prepared with the TruSeq RNA Access Library Prep Kit. By revised international staging, roughly 8 patients were R-ISS I, under 20 were R-ISS II and 6 or 7 were R-ISS III.

The CDR3 spans 13 residues, from the cysteine through the phenylalanine. The retained sequence is limited to the CDR3, 39 bases, with the frame set at the first base. The germline V gene provides CDR1 LGHNT and CDR2 FRNRAP. V sheds 6 bases and J sheds 4 bases, leaving 12 bases between their ends. Each patient had bone marrow sampled at the time of active disease. Isolation of bone marrow mononuclear cells was performed by Ficoll-Hypaque density gradient centrifugation. Myeloma plasma cells were removed and CD138-negative cells were obtained by negative selection following labeling with CD138 magnetic microbeads on a MACS separator. Flow cytometry on an Attune NxT with CD138 antibodies was used to check the purity of the isolated cells. TRIzol reagent was used to extract total RNA, which was then quantified with a NanoDrop spectrophotometer. For each patient, the CD138-negative bone marrow sample underwent paired RNA-seq and IR-seq.

This clonotype showed up many times. It lacks a known antigen. Base qualities are not recorded, but no much larger clone differs from it by a single base. Here is what the overall study found, with its caveats: Rather than purified T cells, the sorted CD138-negative fraction was a mixed bone marrow immune population. Removing single-read clonotypes increased the correlation between IR-seq and RNA-seq shared clonotype proportions. Single-read clonotypes made up around 86% of clonotypes but only around 4% of total reads in IR-seq, compared with approximately 70% of clonotypes and around 41% of reads in RNA-seq. IR-seq captured clonotypes at much higher depth and more reliably than RNA-seq, and smaller IR-seq throughput sufficed to identify most shared clonotypes.

Starting from roughly 410 ng RNA, TCR libraries were constructed with the Immunoverse kit using molecular barcoded adaptors that cover the alpha/delta and beta/gamma chains. The same RNA used for transcriptome sequencing was used for TCR library preparation. Sequencing of the TCR libraries was done on an Illumina HiSeq 4000 with 2 x 150 cycles. In the original analysis: With MiXCR, TCR reads were aligned to human V, D, J and C references and assembled into CDR3 clonotypes, with quality filtering and error correction included. The tcR package in R was used for analysis of clonotype counts and gene usage diversity. Raw mapping reads were checked after the RNA-seq reads had been mapped by STAR aligner version 2.5.3a onto the human GRCh37 genome. To test how sequencing depth affected the clonotypes detected, IR-seq fastq files were randomly downsampled with Seqtk 1.3. TCRdb reprocessed the public reads (quality trimming at Q25 with fastp, clone calling with MiXCR) and kept in-frame beta chains. Each entry is one CDR3 protein sequence, shown with its most common DNA and genes. The V and J calls and clone size come from TCRdb's table, not from the authors' own analysis. The sample records approximately 40,000 distinct CDR3 sequences, approximately 14% of which are singletons. 25% to 30% of the sample lies in the top ten.

The chain links TRBV12-5 with TRBJ2-5; the D gene cannot be resolved beyond TRBD1 or TRBD2, each matching 5 bases. The sequenced material came from a population of CD138-negative cells sorted from bone marrow. The cell subset or site label of this sample denotes: bone marrow mononuclear cells depleted of CD138+ plasma/myeloma cells by negative magnetic selection. This TCR was recovered from a donor aged 40 or over with multiple myeloma. This receptor carries the CDR3 CASGDGAAETQYF. The nucleotide sequence is TGTGCTAGTGGCGACGGGGCGGCAGAGACCCAGTACTTC. The reference TRBV12-5 and TRBJ2-5 proteins fill in what lies around the CDR3, so the full variable domain reads DARVTQTPRHKVTEMGQEVTMRCQPILGHNTVFWYRQTMMQGLELLAYFRNRAPLDDSGMPKDRFSAEMPDATLATLKIQPSEPRDSAVYFCASGDGAAETQYFGPGTRLLVL.